This T cell receptor (beta chain) was recovered during a study of blood T cell repertoires in COVID-19. Study overall: Samples representing acute and convalescent COVID-19 were sourced from the United States, Italy and Spain. PBMCs, B-cell-depleted T cells, or T cells provided the cDNA or gDNA that made up the material.

Per the germline V gene, CDR1 is MGHDK and CDR2 is SYGVNS. Trimming took off 6 bases at V and 4 bases at J, with 15 bases between the two ends. This CDR3 contains 14 residues. Sequencing was performed with immunoSEQ multiplex PCR; in TCRdb, only in-frame clones are kept and a portion is missing. The sample has over 110,000 clones; 88% are singletons. The chain has TRBV25-1 and TRBJ2-5; D may be TRBD2 (5 bases). The receptor was isolated from a human donor in a cohort sampled during active COVID-19. Sequenced material: peripheral blood. CDR3 loop: CASSGVRARETQYF. The CDR3 DNA reads as TGTGCCAGCAGCGGTGTGAGGGCTAGAGAGACCCAGTACTTC.